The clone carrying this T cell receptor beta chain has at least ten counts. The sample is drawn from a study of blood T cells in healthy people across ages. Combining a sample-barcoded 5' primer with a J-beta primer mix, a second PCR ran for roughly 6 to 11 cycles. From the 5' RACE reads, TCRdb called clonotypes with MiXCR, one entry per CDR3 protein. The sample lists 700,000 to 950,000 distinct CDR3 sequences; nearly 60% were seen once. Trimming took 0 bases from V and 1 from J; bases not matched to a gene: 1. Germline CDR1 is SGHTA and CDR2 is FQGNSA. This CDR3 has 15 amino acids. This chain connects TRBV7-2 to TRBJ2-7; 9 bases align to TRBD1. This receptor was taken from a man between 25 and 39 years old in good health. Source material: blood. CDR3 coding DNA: TGTGCCAGCAGCTTAGCGGGACAGGGATCCTACGAGCAGTACTTC. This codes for CASSLAGQGSYEQYF.